One sample yielded the 17 T cell receptor beta chains listed below, sequenced in a study of T-cell memory formation after mild COVID-19. TCRdb re-analysed the 5' RACE reads in MiXCR, keeping a single row per CDR3 protein. The sample records 550,000 to 700,000 distinct CDR3 sequences, 15% to 20% being singletons. The sample consisted of PBMCs or a T cell subset sorted from them (not recorded which). These receptors came from an adult woman who had mild COVID-19 (a few samples of this study predate the infection). Cell type and time point are not known.

This clonotype was recorded a few times. The chain employs TRBV7-6 and TRBJ2-2; a weak D match, TRBD1 (6 bases). Germline CDR1 and CDR2: SGHVS and FNYEAQ. V lost 1 base and J 7 bases, leaving 16 bases between the germline ends. This CDR3 comprises 16 residues. CDR3 amino acids: CASSLERTAGVGELFF. CDR3 coding DNA: TGTGCCAGCAGCTTAGAACGGACAGCTGGGGTCGGGGAGCTGTTTTTT.

The chain joins TRBV12-3 or TRBV12-4 to TRBJ1-5; D may be TRBD1 (5 bases). The CDR3 is 12 residues long. Trimming cost V 6 bases and J 7 bases, with 10 bases left between them. CDR3 protein: CASRGGTQPQHF. The CDR3 nucleotides read TGTGCCAGCAGAGGAGGGACCCAGCCCCAGCATTTT.

Many counts were recorded for this clonotype. This sequence joins TRBV6-5 and TRBJ2-7; the D gene could be TRBD1 or TRBD2 (5 bases each). Trimming took 4 bases from V and 3 from J, leaving 7 bases between them. CDR1 and CDR2 (germline): MNHEY, SVGAGI. This CDR3 is 12 amino acids long. Here the CDR3 reads CASSSGRYEQYF. The DNA of the CDR3 is TGTGCCAGCAGTTCGGGACGCTACGAGCAGTACTTC.

The J gene is TRBJ2-7, the V gene TRBV5-1, with 13 bases aligning to TRBD2. Germline CDR1 reads SGHRS; CDR2 reads YFSETQ. The ends lost 3 bases at V and 2 bases at J; junction bases unmatched: 2. This CDR3 contains 15 residues. For the CDR3, the DNA is TGCGCCAGCAGCTGGACTAGCGGGGGAACCTACGAGCAGTACTTC. Its protein product is CASSWTSGGTYEQYF. The variable domain in full, completed from reference TRBV5-1 and TRBJ2-7, reads KAGVTQTPRYLIKTRGQQVTLSCSPISGHRSVSWYQQTPGQGLQFLFEYFSETQRNKGNFPGRFSGRQFSNSRSEMNVSTLELGDSALYLCASSWTSGGTYEQYFGPGTRLTVT.

Only a few counts were recorded for this clonotype. This rearrangement joins TRBV25-1 to TRBJ2-1; 7 nucleotides agree with TRBD2. Per germline, CDR1 MGHDK and CDR2 SYGVNS. The CDR3 is made up of 13 amino acids. Trimming took 2 bases from V and 7 from J; bases not matched to a gene: 2. CDR3: CASSEGGGNEQFF. The DNA of the CDR3 is TGTGCCAGCAGTGAAGGGGGGGGGAATGAGCAGTTCTTC.

The V call is TRBV7-2, the J call TRBJ2-2, with D unclear. Germline CDR1 SGHTA, CDR2 FQGNSA. V lost 3 bases and J 2 bases, leaving 13 bases between the germline ends. The CDR3 runs to 16 residues. The CDR3 bases are TGTGCCAGCAGCTTTAATCACCTAGGAAACACCGGGGAGCTGTTTTTT. Translation gives CASSFNHLGNTGELFF.

The J gene is TRBJ2-7, the V gene TRBV12-3 or TRBV12-4; TRBD2 matches 13 bases. V shed 3 bases and J 2 bases; nucleotides not matched to a gene: 10. The CDR3 is 18 amino acids. The CDR3 DNA reads as TGTGCCAGCAGTTTTGGACTAGCGGGAGTAGGAAACACCTACGAGCAGTACTTC. It encodes CASSFGLAGVGNTYEQYF.

The chain uses TRBV20-1 and TRBJ2-1, with TRBD2 identical over 10 bases. There are 16 residues in the CDR3. Trimming took 1 base from V and 2 from J; bases not matched to a gene: 5. CDR1 DFQATT and CDR2 SNEGSKA come from the germline V gene (reference sequence). The CDR3 sequence is CSARGGLALTYNEQFF. The CDR3 region has the DNA TGCAGTGCTAGAGGGGGACTAGCGTTGACCTACAATGAGCAGTTCTTC.

V usage is TRBV24-1 and J usage is TRBJ2-1; no firm D call. The CDR3 runs 16 residues. With 0 bases removed from V and 0 bases from J, the gap between germline ends came to 8 bases. Germline loops: CDR1 KGHDR, CDR2 SFDVKD. CDR3 DNA: TGTGCCACCAGTGATTTGTTGGCCGACTCCTACAATGAGCAGTTCTTC. This translates into CATSDLLADSYNEQFF.

In this sample, this clonotype turned up a few times. The CDR3 is CSAREPAGTDTQYF. The DNA for the CDR3 is TGCAGTGCTAGGGAACCAGCGGGGACAGATACGCAGTATTTT. This chain links TRBV20-1 with TRBJ2-3, with 7 bases matching TRBD2. Germline values: CDR1 DFQATT, CDR2 SNEGSKA (reference sequence). The J segment lost 3 bases and the V segment lost 3 bases, leaving 6 bases of the junction unmatched. The CDR3 spans 14 residues.

The CDR3 DNA reads TGTGCCACCAGTGAACCCCGGGACAGGGTCCAAGATACGCAGTATTTT. Protein product: CATSEPRDRVQDTQYF. The rearrangement links TRBV24-1 to TRBJ2-3; 9 nucleotides align to TRBD1. The CDR3 loop spans 16 amino acids. The J segment lost 5 bases and the V segment lost 4 bases, leaving 9 bases of the junction unmatched. Germline CDR1 KGHDR, CDR2 SFDVKD.

This chain connects TRBV7-9 to TRBJ2-5, with no clear D. Trimming left V 5 bases short and J 1 base short, with 11 bases between. This CDR3 has 14 amino acids. Germline assignment: CDR1 SEHNR and CDR2 FQNEAQ (reference sequence). CDR3 sequence (DNA): TGTGCCAGCAGCGAACAGACCAGCCAAGAGACCCAGTACTTC. The encoded protein is CASSEQTSQETQYF.

This clonotype was seen only a few times. The rearrangement links TRBV11-3 to TRBJ2-2; 7 bases agree with TRBD2. V lost 3 bases to trimming and J lost 3 bases; unmatched junction nucleotides: 7. The germline V gene encodes CDR1 SGHNT and CDR2 YENEEA. The CDR3 runs to 16 residues. The CDR3: CASSFRVAGDTGELFF. CDR3 DNA sequence: TGTGCCAGCAGCTTCCGAGTGGCGGGAGACACCGGGGAGCTGTTTTTT.

Only a few counts were recorded for this clonotype. V usage is TRBV24-1 and J usage is TRBJ2-5; 8 positions agree with TRBD1. Germline lookup yields CDR1 KGHDR and CDR2 SFDVKD. The CDR3 contains 15 residues. With V trimmed by 4 bases and J by 5 bases, 8 bases remained unmatched. The CDR3 region is CATSEWTGMDETQYF. DNA of the CDR3: TGTGCCACCAGTGAATGGACAGGGATGGATGAGACCCAGTACTTC.

The chain is built from TRBV29-1 and TRBJ1-1, with 12 bases aligning to TRBD1. V shed 5 bases, J shed 9 bases, and the junction held 7 bases outside the gene matches. Germline CDR1 and CDR2: SQVTM and ANQGSEA. The CDR3 consists of 13 residues. CDR3 amino acids: CSVISRDRGQAFF. Here the CDR3 DNA reads TGCAGCGTTATTAGCCGGGACAGGGGGCAAGCTTTCTTT.

This clonotype has at least ten counts. CDR3 DNA sequence: TGTGCCAGCAGTTCACCGTACGAGCAGTACTTC. Protein product: CASSSPYEQYF. This rearrangement joins TRBV12-3 or TRBV12-4 to TRBJ2-7; D ambiguous. V was clipped by 4 bases and J by 4 bases, with 5 bases between them. The CDR3 length is 11 residues.

The chain recombines TRBV7-7 with TRBJ2-2; maybe TRBD2 (7 bases). Per the germline V gene, CDR1 is SSHAT and CDR2 is FNYEAQ (reference sequence). V lost 5 bases to trimming and J lost 7 bases, with 17 bases between them. The CDR3 has 15 residues. This chain's CDR3 is CASSPLGGEDGELFF. Here the CDR3 DNA reads TGTGCCAGCAGCCCCCTAGGGGGGGAGGACGGGGAGCTGTTTTTT.